This TCR beta chain is from a study of blood T cell repertoires in COVID-19. The overall study: PBMCs, B-cell-depleted T cells, or T cells were the source of the cDNA or gDNA that made up the material.

Donors were grouped by their self-reported clinical history. Details on this clone: No conserved phenylalanine or tryptophan ends this CDR3, so it is likely a read error. It is unclear where the CDR3 begins or ends on the DNA, so no DNA is shown, and the CDR3 is as TCRdb lists it.

In the authors' workflow: For nucleated cells, counts were estimated from reference gene primer amplification. Profiling relied on immunoSEQ multiplex PCR, and the TCRdb table lists in-frame clones only, not all of them. Clone size and V and J calls were adopted from that table, with D and trimming inferred from the DNA. This table holds 220,000 or so clones, 80% to 90% found once. This TCR came from a woman aged 50 to 60 with acute COVID-19. Material for sequencing was PBMCs or T cells enriched from blood (not recorded which).

CDR3 region: CASSLVGQGPPGY. The rearrangement joins TRBV7-9 to TRBJ1-1; the table's D call of TRBD1 was not tested on the DNA. Germline lookup yields CDR1 SEHNR and CDR2 FQNEAQ (reference sequence). 13 amino acids form the CDR3, both terminal residues included.